This T cell receptor (beta chain) was captured by sequencing in a study of cytomegalovirus exposure and HLA in healthy donors. Overall study: The roughly 130 validation repertoires used the same platform as the approximately 670 first-cohort repertoires, a later analysis reported. Study observations and caveats: The authors listed some 160 TCR beta chains as cytomegalovirus-associated. In vitro testing confirmed a few CMV-associated chains as specific for CMV antigens.

About this clone itself: The antigen remains unidentified.

Sequenced by immunoSEQ multiplex PCR; TCRdb stores in-frame clones only, minus some. The sample holds roughly 100,000 clones; roughly 86% are singletons and the top ten take 4%. The donors were part of the validation cohort, which consisted of approximately 110 subjects and was separate from the first cohort of around 620 subjects. The sample consisted of PBMCs. The receptor was isolated from a woman in her late teens or twenties in good health and CMV-seropositive.

The DNA of the CDR3 is TGTGCCAGCAGCCCGACAGGGGAGGGTTCACCCCTCCACTTT. Its translation: CASSPTGEGSPLHF. The rearrangement links TRBV6-6 to TRBJ1-6, with 8 bases identical to TRBD1. This CDR3 has 14 amino acids. Germline V gene data show CDR1 as MNHNY and CDR2 as SVGAGI (reference sequence). Losses at the gene ends were 6 bases for V and 9 bases for J; bases not matched to a gene: 7.